These 14 T cell receptor beta chains originate from one sample sequenced in a study of blood T cell repertoires in COVID-19. Sequencing was performed with immunoSEQ multiplex PCR; in TCRdb, only in-frame clones are kept and a portion is missing. Of more than 200,000 clones listed, around 90% are singletons. Material for sequencing was peripheral blood. The receptors come from a man younger than 30 with active or convalescent COVID-19.

The V and J genes are TRBV20-1 and TRBJ1-2; tentatively, D is TRBD1 (6 bases). The CDR3 runs to 13 residues. Per germline, CDR1 DFQATT and CDR2 SNEGSKA (reference sequence). The germline V and J ends were trimmed by 3 bases and 7 bases, with 15 bases remaining between them. The CDR3 loop reads CSASHREGGGYTF. DNA for the CDR3: TGCAGTGCTAGTCACAGGGAGGGAGGTGGCTACACCTTC.

V is TRBV10-3 and J is TRBJ2-1; TRBD2 is a possible D gene (5 bases). CDR1 is ENHRY, CDR2 SYGVKD, per germline. The V gene lost 0 bases and the J gene lost 0 bases, with 21 bases spanning the gap. The CDR3 runs to 20 residues. The CDR3 DNA reads as TGTGCCATCAGTGAGTCCACCAAGGACTGGGGTCAGAGCTCCTACAATGAGCAGTTCTTC. Translating gives CAISESTKDWGQSSYNEQFF.

This clone was counted a single time. V and J are TRBV5-1 and TRBJ1-2; D gene uncertain. The CDR3 totals 11 residues. Trimming took off 4 bases at V and 3 bases at J, with 4 bases between the two ends. Germline V gene data show CDR1 as SGHRS and CDR2 as YFSETQ. CDR3 DNA: TGCGCCAGCAGCGCAGACTATGGCTACACCTTC. Translating it yields CASSADYGYTF.

The CDR3 loop reads CASTREGQGDGDTQYF. The CDR3 DNA reads TGTGCCAGCACCCGAGAGGGACAGGGGGATGGCGATACGCAGTATTTT. The rearrangement uses TRBV9 and TRBJ2-3; 11 bases map to TRBD1. This CDR3 is 16 amino acids long. The J segment lost 6 bases and the V segment lost 6 bases, leaving 12 bases of the junction unmatched. The germline V gene has CDR1 SGDLS and CDR2 YYNGEE. Using reference TRBV9 and TRBJ2-3 for the parts outside the CDR3, the full variable domain is DSGVTQTPKHLITATGQRVTLRCSPRSGDLSVYWYQQSLDQGLQFLIQYYNGEERAKGNILERFSAQQFPDLHSELNLSSLELGDSALYFCASTREGQGDGDTQYFGPGTRLTVL.

The rearrangement links TRBV7-2 to TRBJ1-2; D gene ambiguous. CDR1 is SGHTA, CDR2 FQGNSA, per germline. The V and J ends lost 2 bases and 6 bases respectively, with 10 bases between them. This CDR3 is built from 13 residues. The DNA of the CDR3 is TGTGCCAGCAGCTTAAGTCGCGGCGATGGCTACACCTTC. Residues: CASSLSRGDGYTF.

The chain is built from TRBV12-5 and TRBJ2-7; 8 nucleotides match TRBD1. V gave up 0 bases and J gave up 5 bases; unmatched junction bases: 6. CDR1 LGHNT and CDR2 FRNRAP come from the germline V gene. This CDR3 is built from 15 residues. The CDR3 DNA sequence: TGTGCTAGTGGTTTGGTACGGGCAGGGGGCGACGAGCAGTACTTC. Translated: CASGLVRAGGDEQYF.

This chain links TRBV6-5 with TRBJ1-5; 9 nucleotides align to TRBD1. There are 14 residues in the CDR3. The V segment lost 5 bases and the J segment 6 bases; nucleotides outside the gene matches: 5. Germline V lookup: CDR1 MNHEY, CDR2 SVGAGI. This chain's CDR3 is CASSTIQGAQPQHF. The DNA for the CDR3 is TGTGCCAGCAGTACGATACAGGGGGCTCAGCCCCAGCATTTT.

The chain has TRBV28 and TRBJ1-5; D not resolved. Trimming left V 4 bases short and J 1 base short, with 20 bases between. Germline V gene lookup returns CDR1 MDHEN and CDR2 SYDVKM. CDR3 size: 18 residues. The CDR3 nucleotides read TGTGCCAGCAGTTCCCCTATAGTGGGAGGGCAGAGCAATCAGCCCCAGCATTTT. Encoded protein: CASSSPIVGGQSNQPQHF.

The chain uses TRBV9 and TRBJ2-1; the D is unclear. CDR1 and CDR2 (germline): SGDLS, YYNGEE. Trimming removed 2 bases from V and 7 bases from J, with 10 bases in between. The CDR3 contains 13 residues. In DNA form, the CDR3 reads TGTGCCAGCAGCGTCAAAATCGGTAATGAGCAGTTCTTC. Amino acids: CASSVKIGNEQFF.

The chain joins TRBV12-5 to TRBJ1-1; D perhaps matches TRBD1 (6 bases). This CDR3 has 16 residues. Trimming pared 2 bases from V and 5 bases from J, leaving 18 bases between. Germline V gives CDR1 LGHNT, CDR2 FRNRAP. The CDR3 DNA reads as TGTGCTAGTGGTTTGAGCCCTGACAAGGGGGGGACTGAAGCTTTCTTT. Amino acid sequence: CASGLSPDKGGTEAFF.

CDR3 nucleotide sequence: TGCGCCAGCAGCCAAGGGGCCGCGGGGGGGACCTACGAGCAGTACTTC. This gives the protein CASSQGAAGGTYEQYF. The chain carries TRBV4-1 and TRBJ2-7, with TRBD2 matching over 9 bases. Germline values: CDR1 MGHRA, CDR2 YSYEKL. Trimming took 1 base from V and 2 from J; bases not matched to a gene: 6. CDR3 length: 16 amino acids.

This sequence joins TRBV14 and TRBJ1-2; 7 bases agree with TRBD1. The length of the CDR3 is 14 residues. CDR1 SGHDN and CDR2 FVKESK come from the germline V gene. With V trimmed by 4 bases and J by 7 bases, 9 bases remained unmatched. The CDR3 is CASSPDRVLGGYTF. For the CDR3, the DNA is TGTGCCAGCAGCCCTGACAGGGTTTTAGGTGGCTACACCTTC.

The V and J genes are TRBV29-1 and TRBJ2-1; 9 nucleotides match TRBD1. The CDR3 runs to 17 residues. The germline gives CDR1 SQVTM, CDR2 ANQGSEA. Losses at the gene ends were 7 bases for V and 0 bases for J; bases not matched to a gene: 13. The CDR3 DNA is TGCAGCGCCGAGGACAGGGGCAGCGCGGTCTCCTACAATGAGCAGTTCTTC. This translates into CSAEDRGSAVSYNEQFF.

The chain combines TRBV28 with TRBJ1-1; D is ambiguous. The V gene's germline CDR1 is MDHEN and CDR2 SYDVKM. This CDR3 is 10 amino acids long. Deletions cut 5 bases from V and 4 bases from J, with 2 bases between. The CDR3 here is CASSRTEAFF. The CDR3 DNA follows: TGTGCCAGCAGTCGCACTGAAGCTTTCTTT.